This is a list of T cell receptor beta chains from one sample in a study of blood T cell repertoires in COVID-19. Method: immunoSEQ multiplex PCR; TCRdb's copy keeps in-frame clones and lacks some. The sample contains 100,000 to 150,000 clones, 70% to 85% of which appear only once. The sequenced sample was peripheral blood. These receptors all stem from a woman aged 50 to 65 with acute or convalescent COVID-19. Each CDR3 is given with its conserved first and last residue. The D gene is left open where the match is weak. The size of a clone is reported for some rows only, either as once, few or many, or as a class for expanded clones.

j_gene	v_gene	abundance	d_gene	CDR3aa	CDR3nt
TRBJ2-3	TRBV10-1	NA	TRBD2	CASSDSGGGAKDTQYF	TGCGCCAGCAGTGATTCGGGCGGGGGGGCCAAAGATACGCAGTATTTT
TRBJ1-3	TRBV28	NA	NA	CASSFNRRTSSGNTIYF	TGTGCCAGCAGTTTCAATAGGCGGACTAGCTCTGGAAACACCATATATTTT
TRBJ2-1	TRBV14	NA	TRBD1	CASSPLLRDSSYNEQFF	TGTGCCAGCAGCCCACTGCTCCGGGACAGTTCCTACAATGAGCAGTTCTTC
TRBJ2-3	TRBV6-4	NA	TRBD1	CASSLSGGDTQYF	TGTGCCAGCAGTCTTTCAGGGGGAGATACGCAGTATTTT
TRBJ2-3	TRBV7-9	once	TRBD1	CASSSTTGVDTQYF	TGTGCCAGCAGCTCGACGACAGGGGTCGATACGCAGTATTTT
TRBJ2-3	TRBV28	NA	NA	CASSFTSLSTDTQYF	TGTGCCAGCAGTTTTACTAGCCTGAGCACAGATACGCAGTATTTT
TRBJ2-1	TRBV5-1	NA	TRBD2	CASSLTGGQNEQFF	TGCGCCAGCAGCTTGACGGGGGGGCAGAATGAGCAGTTCTTC
TRBJ2-2	TRBV18	NA	NA	CASSPDILTGELFF	TGTGCCAGCTCACCAGACATCCTCACCGGGGAGCTGTTTTTT
TRBJ2-7	TRBV10-2	few	NA	CASSATGSVYEQYF	TGCGCCAGCAGTGCCACAGGGAGCGTCTACGAGCAGTACTTC
TRBJ2-7	TRBV19	once	NA	CASSPRGGLTEQYF	TGTGCCAGTAGTCCCCGCGGGGGCCTTACCGAGCAGTACTTC
TRBJ2-3	TRBV29-1	NA	NA	CSDLGQYTDTQYF	TGCAGCGACCTTGGACAGTACACAGATACGCAGTATTTT
TRBJ2-6	TRBV29-1	NA	NA	CSVVRSGANVLTF	TGCAGCGTTGTTCGTTCTGGGGCCAACGTCCTGACTTTC
TRBJ2-7	TRBV2	NA	TRBD1	CASRDRGSVEQYF	TGTGCCAGCCGGGACAGGGGATCAGTTGAGCAGTACTTC
TRBJ1-5	TRBV28	NA	TRBD1	CASSSTGGSQPQHF	TGTGCCAGCAGCTCGACAGGGGGCAGCCAGCCCCAGCATTTT
TRBJ1-4	TRBV9	NA	NA	CASSVQGFNEKLFF	TGTGCCAGCAGCGTCCAGGGGTTTAATGAAAAACTGTTTTTT
TRBJ1-4	TRBV5-1	NA	NA	CASSLYGGGDEKLFF	TGCGCCAGCAGCTTGTACGGGGGTGGCGATGAAAAACTGTTTTTT
TRBJ2-3	TRBV24-1	NA	TRBD2	CATSGGGEGSTDTQYF	TGTGCCACCAGTGGGGGTGGGGAGGGAAGCACAGATACGCAGTATTTT
TRBJ1-1	TRBV6-2/TRBV6-3	once	NA	CASSYSNGNTEAFF	TGTGCCAGCAGTTACTCCAACGGGAACACTGAAGCTTTCTTT